Listed here is a single TCR beta chain. V lost 5 bases and J lost 7; bases outside the gene matches: 4. The CDR3 extends over 12 amino acids. Germline-derived CDR1 and CDR2 are MNHNY and SVGAGI (reference sequence). If patients had autoimmune disease history or systemic immunosuppression, they were excluded. This entry comes from a study of OX40 agonist ivuxolimab in advanced cancers. Study-level information: Patients in the trial were receiving intravenous ivuxolimab every 2 weeks, at doses of 0.01 to 10 mg/kg.

The assay was immunoSEQ multiplex PCR, and TCRdb's table has in-frame clones only and misses some. This table has some 100,000 clones, approximately 89% appearing once. V gene TRBV6-6 combines with J gene TRBJ1-2; 7 bases are a match to TRBD1. Specimen: CD4+ or CD8+ T cells sorted from blood, collected in a trial of the OX40 agonist ivuxolimab. The sequence was obtained from an adult with an advanced solid tumor such as melanoma, head and neck, liver or kidney cancer. The CDR3 DNA sequence: TGTGCCAGCAGTCGACCAGGGGGTGGCTACACCTTC. It is translated as CASSRPGGGYTF.